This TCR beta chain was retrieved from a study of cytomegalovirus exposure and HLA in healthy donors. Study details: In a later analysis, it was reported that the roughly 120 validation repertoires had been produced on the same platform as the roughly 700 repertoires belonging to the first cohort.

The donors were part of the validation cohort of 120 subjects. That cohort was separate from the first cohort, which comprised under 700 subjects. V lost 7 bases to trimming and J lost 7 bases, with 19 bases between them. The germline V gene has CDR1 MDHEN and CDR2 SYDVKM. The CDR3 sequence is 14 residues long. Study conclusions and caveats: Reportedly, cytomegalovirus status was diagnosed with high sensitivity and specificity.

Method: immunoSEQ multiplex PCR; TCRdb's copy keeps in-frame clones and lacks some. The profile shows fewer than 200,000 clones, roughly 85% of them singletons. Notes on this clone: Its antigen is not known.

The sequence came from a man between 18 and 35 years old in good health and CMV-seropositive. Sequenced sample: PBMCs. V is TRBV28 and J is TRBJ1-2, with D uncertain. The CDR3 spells CASTKAGLSGGYTF. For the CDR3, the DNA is TGTGCCAGCACCAAGGCGGGCCTTTCGGGTGGCTACACCTTC.